This TCR beta chain originates from a study of early stage breast cancer tumors. This table comes from immunoSEQ multiplex PCR, and its TCRdb copy is limited to in-frame clones, with some not included. The sample records a few thousand clones, less than 85% being singletons. Trimming shortened V by 6 bases and J by 9 bases, and 9 bases separated the two germline ends. The CDR3 totals 11 residues. From germline, CDR1 is MRHNA and CDR2 SNTAGT. The TCR was taken from a person in their sixties with breast cancer. The sample comprised breast tumor tissue. The V gene is TRBV6-4, the J gene TRBJ1-5; D is unresolved. The CDR3 loop is CASRPLRPQHF. The DNA of the CDR3 is TGTGCCAGCAGGCCCCTAAGGCCCCAGCATTTT.